This T cell receptor gamma chain was found in a study of Vδ1+ human thymocytes. As to this clone: Its antigen is not known.

Study findings and constraints: In the thymus, TRG and TRD repertoires looked highly polyclonal with Gaussian CDR3 lengths.

CDR3 length equals 15 residues. After removal of 4 bases from V and 10 bases from J, the junction contained 15 bases not matched to a gene. Germline V gene sequence: CDR1 VINAFY, CDR2 YDVSNSKD. Sequences come from RNA converted to cDNA by reverse transcription. Multiplex PCR used pooled V-gene forward primers and a constant-region reverse primer to amplify CDR3s. TCRdb fed the multiplex PCR reads into CATT to redo clone calling. The table records about 36,000 gamma-chain clones, around 20% of them present only once. The receptor comes from a girl less than two years old who had congenital heart surgery. The sample was Vdelta1+ gamma-delta thymocytes from the thymus. Subset defined: FACS-sorted CD3+ TCRalphabeta- TCRVdelta1+ TCRVdelta2- thymocytes. This chain joins TRGV5 and TRGJP2. The CDR3 coding sequence is TGTGCCACCTGGGATGGGCCAAACAATGGTTGGATCAAGACGTTT. The encoded protein is CATWDGPNNGWIKTF.